What follows are 8 T cell receptor beta chains derived from one specimen sequenced in a study of identical twins. Each CDR3 protein is one row after TCRdb ran MiXCR on the 5' RACE reads. The sample shows around 550,000 distinct CDR3 sequences, approximately 14% of them seen only once. These sequences were also reported in another study, on yellow fever vaccine responses in identical twins.

Sequenced input: CD4+ T cells sorted from blood. The receptors here all came from a woman aged 18-29 years in good health.

This clonotype appeared a few times. The chain combines TRBV12-3 or TRBV12-4 with TRBJ2-1, with a tentative D call TRBD1 (6 bases). The CDR3 length is 14 residues. Between the trimmed V and J ends, which lost 10 bases and 7 bases, there was a span of 20 bases. The CDR3 protein is CATHRAGDANEQFF. The CDR3 nucleotides read TGTGCCACCCATAGGGCAGGGGATGCGAATGAGCAGTTCTTC.

This chain uses TRBV28 with TRBJ1-2; a weak D match, TRBD1 (6 bases). Trimming shortened V by 8 bases and J by 2 bases, and 15 bases separated the two germline ends. Germline V gene sequence: CDR1 MDHEN, CDR2 SYDVKM. This CDR3 contains 14 residues. The CDR3 sequence is CASGRTEGNYGYTF. The CDR3 DNA is TGTGCCAGCGGTAGGACAGAGGGGAACTATGGCTACACCTTC.

The rearrangement links TRBV20-1 to TRBJ2-3, with TRBD1 matching 8 bases. CDR1 is DFQATT and CDR2 is SNEGSKA in the germline V gene (reference sequence). The J segment lost 1 base and the V segment lost 6 bases, leaving 6 bases of the junction unmatched. This CDR3 spans 14 amino acids. This CDR3 is CSAPTGAGTDTQYF. The CDR3 bases are TGCAGTGCGCCGACAGGGGCGGGCACAGATACGCAGTATTTT.

This clonotype was seen a few times. V gene TRBV6-1 combines with J gene TRBJ1-2, with 8 bases identical to TRBD1. From germline, CDR1 is MNHNS and CDR2 SASEGT. V gave up 6 bases and J gave up 7 bases; unmatched junction bases: 7. The length of the CDR3 is 13 residues. CDR3 nucleotides: TGTGCCAGCAGCCTGGACAGGGTTCGTGGCTACACCTTC. Protein: CASSLDRVRGYTF.

This clonotype was recorded a few times. The gene calls are TRBV6-5 and TRBJ1-6, with a weak D call TRBD1 (6 bases). This CDR3 is 17 amino acids long. CDR1 and CDR2 from the germline V gene are MNHEY and SVGAGI. V lost 2 bases and J 7 bases, leaving 18 bases between the germline ends. CDR3 sequence reads: CASSYRPTGTFNSPLHF. The CDR3 DNA follows: TGTGCCAGCAGTTACCGACCCACCGGGACATTCAATTCACCCCTCCACTTT.

The rearrangement uses TRBV29-1 and TRBJ2-5; D is unclear. The V end was cut by 3 bases, the J end by 4 bases, with 15 bases between. The CDR3 runs 14 residues. Germline CDR1 and CDR2: SQVTM and ANQGSEA. Here the CDR3 DNA reads TGCAGCGTTGAGCCTACTCGTCAACGAGAGACCCAGTACTTC. Its translation: CSVEPTRQRETQYF.

This clonotype has only one observation. The chain carries TRBV3-1 and TRBJ2-3; 12 nucleotides match TRBD2. Germline CDR1 and CDR2: LGHDT and YNNKEL (reference sequence). J was trimmed by 6 bases and V by 1 base; bases with no gene match: 5. This CDR3 comprises 16 residues. The CDR3 spells CASSQVTGTSGDTQYF. CDR3 bases: TGTGCCAGCAGCCAAGTTACCGGGACTAGCGGGGATACGCAGTATTTT.

The V call is TRBV24-1, the J call TRBJ2-2; TRBD2 matches 7 bases. Germline CDR1 reads KGHDR; CDR2 reads SFDVKD. This CDR3 comprises 17 residues. V was pared by 3 bases and J by 2 bases, with 8 bases of the junction left unmatched. The chain's CDR3 is CATSDKLRGSNTGELFF. Written as DNA, the CDR3 is TGTGCCACCAGTGATAAGTTGCGGGGGTCCAACACCGGGGAGCTGTTTTTT.